These 14 T cell receptor beta chains were sequenced from one sample in a study of regulatory T cells in long-lasting Graves disease. Time point here: persistent/refractory GD, antithyroid drugs over 5 years with positive TRAb. PBMCs provided the RNA from which the TCR library was made. Combining iRepertoire HTBI primers with Arm-PCR of CDR3 regions, the authors built TCR beta libraries. TCRdb ran MiXCR on the multiplex PCR reads and lists one entry per CDR3 protein. The sample shows 450,000 or so distinct CDR3 sequences, less than 25% of them seen only once. This material consisted of peripheral blood mononuclear cells (PBMCs), taken when the disease was refractory, from a patient treated with antithyroid drugs. Receptor source: a female donor with Graves disease.

The rearrangement uses TRBV6-1 and TRBJ2-1; no reliable D call. V was shortened by 1 base and J by 10 bases, with 8 bases between the two germline ends. Germline lookup yields CDR1 MNHNS and CDR2 SASEGT. The CDR3 runs 12 residues. The CDR3 nucleotides read TGTGCCAGCAGTGAAGTCAGGATGGAGCAGTTCTTC. Protein: CASSEVRMEQFF.

Only a few counts were recorded for this clonotype. The gene calls are TRBV2 and TRBJ2-7, with 7 bases lining up with TRBD2. V shed 7 bases and J 0 bases; nucleotides not matched to a gene: 24. CDR1 SNHLY and CDR2 FYNNEI come from the germline V gene. The CDR3 has 20 residues. CDR3: CASMGPAAGEGALFSYEQYF. The CDR3 DNA reads as TGTGCCAGCATGGGACCCGCGGCGGGAGAAGGGGCTCTATTCTCCTACGAGCAGTACTTC.

This clonotype has at least ten counts. The chain uses TRBV12-3 or TRBV12-4 and TRBJ1-4; no firm D call. This CDR3 region has 12 residues. The V gene lost 5 bases and the J gene lost 5 bases, with 6 bases spanning the gap. This chain's CDR3 is CASSPPNEKLFF. CDR3 DNA: TGTGCCAGCAGTCCCCCGAATGAAAAACTGTTTTTT.

The J gene is TRBJ2-2, the V gene TRBV7-3; D unresolved. CDR1 is SGHTA, CDR2 FQGTGA, per germline. The CDR3 runs 13 residues. The germline V and J ends were trimmed by 3 bases and 6 bases, with 8 bases remaining between them. The CDR3 region has the DNA TGTGCCAGCAGCTTTCGCGTTCCCGGGGAGCTGTTTTTT. Its translation: CASSFRVPGELFF.

The V and J genes are TRBV28 and TRBJ2-1; 12 bases match TRBD2. Unmatched junction bases numbered 15, after V lost 3 bases and J lost 9 bases. Germline CDR1 MDHEN, CDR2 SYDVKM. The CDR3 has 18 amino acids. CDR3 coding DNA: TGTGCCAGCAGTTTCCTAAAATCACTAGCGGGAGGTTCCGGTGAGCAGTTCTTC. This gives the protein CASSFLKSLAGGSGEQFF.

In its sample, this clonotype was seen a few times. The chain combines TRBV7-2 with TRBJ2-3; TRBD2 might be the D (5 bases). There are 16 residues in the CDR3. The germline V gene has CDR1 SGHTA and CDR2 FQGNSA. Trimming pared 3 bases from V and 0 bases from J, leaving 13 bases between. CDR3 loop: CASSLDSRSSTDTQYF. The CDR3 DNA is TGTGCCAGCAGCTTGGACTCGCGATCTAGCACAGATACGCAGTATTTT.

This clonotype came up many times. This chain joins TRBV6-1 and TRBJ2-2; a possible D gene is TRBD1 (6 bases). There are 11 residues in the CDR3. The V and J ends lost 6 bases and 16 bases respectively, with 15 bases between them. Germline V gives CDR1 MNHNS, CDR2 SASEGT. Here the CDR3 DNA reads TGTGCCAGCAGCGAATGGGGGCTGGCGTTTTTT. This translates into CASSEWGLAFF.

The chain combines TRBV28 with TRBJ1-1, with no clear D. CDR1 is MDHEN and CDR2 is SYDVKM in the germline V gene. The CDR3 spans 11 residues. Deletions cut 10 bases from V and 1 base from J, with 7 bases between. CDR3 in amino acids: CAINTNTEAFF. In DNA, the CDR3 is TGTGCCATAAACACGAACACTGAAGCTTTCTTT.

V and J are TRBV29-1 and TRBJ1-3; a possible D gene is TRBD1 (6 bases). Per germline, CDR1 SQVTM and CDR2 ANQGSEA. The CDR3 loop spans 13 amino acids. Trimming shortened V by 7 bases and J by 2 bases, and 12 bases separated the two germline ends. In DNA form, the CDR3 reads TGCAGCGCACAACAGGGAGCTGGAAACACCATATATTTT. Encoded protein: CSAQQGAGNTIYF.

Points on this clonotype: One junction end does not reproduce the germline sequence, and a read error may be involved. CDR3 amino acids: CASSQGYGDSYGQYF. The CDR3 region has the DNA TGTGCCAGCAGCCAAGGTTACGGGGACTCCTACGGGCAGTACTTC. The J gene is TRBJ2-7, the V gene TRBV14; TRBD2 is a possible D gene (6 bases). The germline V gene encodes CDR1 SGHDN and CDR2 FVKESK. The CDR3 spans 15 residues. Full variable domain (rest looked up from reference TRBV14 and TRBJ2-7): EAGVTQFPSHSVIEKGQTVTLRCDPISGHDNLYWYRRVMGKEIKFLLHFVKESKQDESGMPNNRFLAERTGGTYSTLKVQPAELEDSGVYFCASSQGYGDSYGQYFGPGTRLTVT.

This clonotype was detected many times. The genes are TRBV29-1 and TRBJ1-2; D ambiguous. Germline CDR1 reads SQVTM; CDR2 reads ANQGSEA. With 0 bases removed from V and 8 bases from J, the gap between germline ends came to 13 bases. This CDR3 has 13 amino acids. The CDR3 nucleotides read TGCAGCGTTGAAGAGAAGGGTTTGCGGGGCTACACCTTC. Amino acid sequence: CSVEEKGLRGYTF.

The genes are TRBV28 and TRBJ2-2, with D perhaps being TRBD1 or TRBD2 (5 bases each). Trimming shortened V by 6 bases and J by 1 base, and 12 bases separated the two germline ends. The CDR3 sequence is 15 residues long. Germline V CDR1 and CDR2: MDHEN, SYDVKM. The chain's CDR3 is CASRSGPQNTGELFF. The CDR3 nucleotides are TGTGCCAGCAGGTCGGGACCGCAGAACACCGGGGAGCTGTTTTTT. The full variable domain, rest sourced from reference TRBV28 and TRBJ2-2, is DVKVTQSSRYLVKRTGEKVFLECVQDMDHENMFWYRQDPGLGLRLIYFSYDVKMKEKGDIPEGYSVSREKKERFSLILESASTNQTSMYLCASRSGPQNTGELFFGEGSRLTVL.

The table lists this clonotype with many counts. The CDR3 spells CASRVARRGYEQYF. As DNA, the CDR3 is TGTGCCAGCAGGGTAGCCAGGCGGGGCTACGAGCAGTACTTC. The chain employs TRBV6-1 and TRBJ2-7; D might be TRBD2 (6 bases). Germline CDR1 and CDR2: MNHNS and SASEGT. V was clipped by 6 bases and J by 3 bases, with 15 bases between them. The CDR3 runs to 14 residues.

This clonotype was seen many times. J is TRBJ2-7 and V is TRBV2; 9 bases fit TRBD1. Trimming took 5 bases from V and 3 from J; bases not matched to a gene: 8. In germline, CDR1 is SNHLY, CDR2 FYNNEI. This CDR3 region has 15 residues. Here the CDR3 DNA reads TGTGCCAGCAGTCCACCTGGGACAGGGCGCTACGAGCAGTACTTC. Translated, it gives CASSPPGTGRYEQYF.